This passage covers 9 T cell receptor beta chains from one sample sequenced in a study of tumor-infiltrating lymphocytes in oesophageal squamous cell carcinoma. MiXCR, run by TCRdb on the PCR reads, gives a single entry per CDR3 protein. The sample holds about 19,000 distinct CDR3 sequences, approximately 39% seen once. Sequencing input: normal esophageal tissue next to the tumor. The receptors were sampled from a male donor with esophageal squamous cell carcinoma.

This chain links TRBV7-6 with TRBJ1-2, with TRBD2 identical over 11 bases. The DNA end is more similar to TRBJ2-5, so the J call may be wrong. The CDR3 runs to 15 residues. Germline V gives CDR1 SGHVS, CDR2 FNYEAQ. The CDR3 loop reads CASSSLAGDQETQYF. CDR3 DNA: TGTGCCAGCAGCTCACTAGCGGGGGACCAAGAGACCCAGTACTTC.

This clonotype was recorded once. The CDR3 is CAISGRFEAFF. CDR3 bases: TGTGCCATCAGTGGACGGTTTGAAGCTTTCTTT. The chain recombines TRBV10-3 with TRBJ1-1; the D is unclear. CDR3 length: 11 amino acids. Trimming removed 4 bases from V and 7 bases from J, with 7 bases in between. From germline, CDR1 is ENHRY and CDR2 SYGVKD.

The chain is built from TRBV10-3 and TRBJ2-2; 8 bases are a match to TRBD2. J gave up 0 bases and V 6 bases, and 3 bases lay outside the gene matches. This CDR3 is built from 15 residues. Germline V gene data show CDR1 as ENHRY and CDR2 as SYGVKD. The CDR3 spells CAIRVAGTNTGELFF. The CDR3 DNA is TGTGCCATCAGGGTAGCGGGAACGAACACCGGGGAGCTGTTTTTT.

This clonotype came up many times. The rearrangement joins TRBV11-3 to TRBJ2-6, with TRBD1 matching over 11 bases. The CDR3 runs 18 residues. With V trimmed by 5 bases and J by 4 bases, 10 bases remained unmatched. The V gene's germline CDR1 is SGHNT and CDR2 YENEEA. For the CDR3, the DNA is TGTGCCAGCAGCCCCGGGACAGGGGGAGGGAAAGGGGCCAACGTCCTGACTTTC. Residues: CASSPGTGGGKGANVLTF. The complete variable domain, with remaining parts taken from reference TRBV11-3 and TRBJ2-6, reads EAGVVQSPRYKIIEKKQPVAFWCNPISGHNTLYWYLQNLGQGPELLIRYENEEAVDDSQLPKDRFSAERLKGVDSTLKIQPAELGDSAVYLCASSPGTGGGKGANVLTFGAGSRLTVL.

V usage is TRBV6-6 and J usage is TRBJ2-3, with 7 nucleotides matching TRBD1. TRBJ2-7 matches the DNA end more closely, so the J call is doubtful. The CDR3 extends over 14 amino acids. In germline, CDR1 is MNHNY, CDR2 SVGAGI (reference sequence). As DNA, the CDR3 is TGTGCCAGCAGCCGTCCGGGACAGCCCTACGAGCAGTACTTC. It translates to CASSRPGQPYEQYF.

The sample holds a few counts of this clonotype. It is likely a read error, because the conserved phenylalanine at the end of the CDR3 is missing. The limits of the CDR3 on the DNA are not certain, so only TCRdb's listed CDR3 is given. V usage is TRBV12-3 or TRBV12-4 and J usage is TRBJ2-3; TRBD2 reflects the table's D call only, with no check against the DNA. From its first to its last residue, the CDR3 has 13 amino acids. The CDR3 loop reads CASSSTRSSTLGT.

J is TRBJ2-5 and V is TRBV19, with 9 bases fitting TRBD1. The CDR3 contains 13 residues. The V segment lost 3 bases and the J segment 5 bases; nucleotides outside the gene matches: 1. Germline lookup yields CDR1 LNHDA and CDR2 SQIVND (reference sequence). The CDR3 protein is CASSMTGGETQYF. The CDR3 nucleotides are TGTGCCAGTAGTATGACAGGGGGGGAGACCCAGTACTTC.

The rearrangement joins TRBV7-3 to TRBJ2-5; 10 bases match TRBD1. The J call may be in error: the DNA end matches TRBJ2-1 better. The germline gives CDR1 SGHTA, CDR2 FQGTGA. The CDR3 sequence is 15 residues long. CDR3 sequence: CASSKRDRGYNEQFF. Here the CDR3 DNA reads TGTGCCAGCAGCAAACGGGACAGGGGTTACAATGAGCAGTTCTTC.

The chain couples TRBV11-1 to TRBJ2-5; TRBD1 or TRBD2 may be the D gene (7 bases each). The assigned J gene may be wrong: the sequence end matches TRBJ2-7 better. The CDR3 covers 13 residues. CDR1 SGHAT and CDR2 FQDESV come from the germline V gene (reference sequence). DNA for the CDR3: TGTGCCAGCCAGGGGGGGTCCTCATACGAGCAGTACTTC. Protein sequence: CASQGGSSYEQYF.